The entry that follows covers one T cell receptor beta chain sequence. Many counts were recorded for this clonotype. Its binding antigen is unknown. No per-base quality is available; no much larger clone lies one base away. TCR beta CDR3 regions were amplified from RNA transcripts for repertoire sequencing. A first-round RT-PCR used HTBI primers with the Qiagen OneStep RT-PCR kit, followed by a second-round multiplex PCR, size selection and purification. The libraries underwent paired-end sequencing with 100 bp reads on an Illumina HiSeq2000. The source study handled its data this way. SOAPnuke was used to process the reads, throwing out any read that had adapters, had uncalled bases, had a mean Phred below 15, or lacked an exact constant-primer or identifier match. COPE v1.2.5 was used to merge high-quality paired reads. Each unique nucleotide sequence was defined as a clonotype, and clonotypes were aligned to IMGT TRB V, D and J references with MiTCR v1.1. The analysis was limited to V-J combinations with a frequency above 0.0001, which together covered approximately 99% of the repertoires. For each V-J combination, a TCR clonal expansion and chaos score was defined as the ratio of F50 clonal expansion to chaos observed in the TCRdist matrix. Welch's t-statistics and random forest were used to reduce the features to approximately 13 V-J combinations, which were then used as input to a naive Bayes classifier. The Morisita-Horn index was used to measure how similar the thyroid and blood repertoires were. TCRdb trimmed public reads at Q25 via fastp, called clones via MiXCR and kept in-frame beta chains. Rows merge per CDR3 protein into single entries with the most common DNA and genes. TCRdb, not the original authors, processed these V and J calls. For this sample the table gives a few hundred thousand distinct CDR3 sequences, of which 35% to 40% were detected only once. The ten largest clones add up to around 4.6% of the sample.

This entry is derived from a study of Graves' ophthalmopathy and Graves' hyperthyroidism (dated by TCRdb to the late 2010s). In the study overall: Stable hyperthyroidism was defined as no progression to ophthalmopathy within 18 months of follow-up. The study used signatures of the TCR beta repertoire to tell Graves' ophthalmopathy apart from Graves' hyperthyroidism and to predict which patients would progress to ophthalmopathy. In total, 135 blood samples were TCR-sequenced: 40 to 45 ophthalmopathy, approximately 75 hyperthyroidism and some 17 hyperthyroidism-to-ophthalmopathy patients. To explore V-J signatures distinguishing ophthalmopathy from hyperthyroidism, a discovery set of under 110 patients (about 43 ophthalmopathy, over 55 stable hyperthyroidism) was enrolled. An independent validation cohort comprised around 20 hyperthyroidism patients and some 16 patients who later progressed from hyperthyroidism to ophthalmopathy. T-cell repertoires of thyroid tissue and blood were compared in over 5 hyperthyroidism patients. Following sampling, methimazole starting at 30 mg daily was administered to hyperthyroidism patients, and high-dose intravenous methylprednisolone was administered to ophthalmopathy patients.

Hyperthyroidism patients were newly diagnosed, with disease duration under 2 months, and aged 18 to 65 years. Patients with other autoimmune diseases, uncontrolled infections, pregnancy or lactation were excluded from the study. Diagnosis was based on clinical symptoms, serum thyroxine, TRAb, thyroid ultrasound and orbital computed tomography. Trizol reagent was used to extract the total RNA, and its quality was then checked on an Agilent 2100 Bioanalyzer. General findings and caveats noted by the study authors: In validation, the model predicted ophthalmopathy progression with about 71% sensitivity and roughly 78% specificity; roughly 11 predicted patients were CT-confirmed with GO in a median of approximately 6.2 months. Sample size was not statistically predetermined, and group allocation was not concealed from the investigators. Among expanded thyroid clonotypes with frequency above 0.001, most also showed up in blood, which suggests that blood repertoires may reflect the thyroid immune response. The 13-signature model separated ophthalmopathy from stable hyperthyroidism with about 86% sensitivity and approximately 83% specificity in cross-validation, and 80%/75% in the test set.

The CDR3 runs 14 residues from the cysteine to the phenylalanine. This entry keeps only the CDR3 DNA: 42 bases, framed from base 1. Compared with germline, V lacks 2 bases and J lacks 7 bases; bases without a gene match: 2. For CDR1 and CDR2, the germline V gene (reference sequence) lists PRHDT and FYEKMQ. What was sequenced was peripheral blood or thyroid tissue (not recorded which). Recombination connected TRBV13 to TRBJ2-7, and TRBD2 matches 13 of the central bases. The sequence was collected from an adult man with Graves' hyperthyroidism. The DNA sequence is TGTGCCAGCAGCTTACGACTAGCGGGGGGTGAGCAGTACTTC. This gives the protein CASSLRLAGGEQYF.